One and the same sample provided the 25 T cell receptor beta chains below, sequenced in a study of shared clonotypes between healthy human individuals. CD8 cells regarded as naive lacked CD45RO, were positively chosen for CCR7, and omitted terminally differentiated effector memory CD45RA+ cells. Clones were sequenced by immunoSEQ multiplex PCR, and TCRdb holds only the in-frame ones, with some missing. This table holds about 2.1 million clones, 85% to 95% found once. Sequencing was done on a sample of naive CD8+ T cells from PBMCs. The receptors were sampled from a young man in good health. Some clones in this sample may be carry-over from other donors' samples.

On this clone: Within the sample, other DNA sequences also encode this same CDR3. V and J are TRBV19 and TRBJ1-5; the D is unclear. The CDR3 sequence is 14 residues long. Germline V gene sequence: CDR1 LNHDA, CDR2 SQIVND (reference sequence). The germline V and J ends were trimmed by 3 bases and 4 bases, with 10 bases remaining between them. This chain's CDR3 is CASSIRDTNQPQHF. CDR3 bases: TGTGCCAGTAGTATTAGGGATACGAATCAGCCCCAGCATTTT.

The rearrangement links TRBV7-2 to TRBJ1-1, with TRBD1 matching 8 bases. Unmatched junction bases numbered 8, after V lost 4 bases and J lost 4 bases. CDR1 is SGHTA and CDR2 is FQGNSA in the germline V gene. CDR3 length: 15 amino acids. CDR3 nucleotide sequence: TGTGCCAGCAGCTCAAGGACAGGGCTTACCACTGAAGCTTTCTTT. Its protein is CASSSRTGLTTEAFF.

The rearrangement joins TRBV6-5 to TRBJ2-5, with TRBD2 as a possible D gene (5 bases). The germline V gene encodes CDR1 MNHEY and CDR2 SVGAGI. This CDR3 is 15 amino acids long. Trimming cost V 0 bases and J 4 bases, with 12 bases left between them. The DNA for the CDR3 is TGTGCCAGCAGTTACTCGACAAGGGCGGGAGAGACCCAGTACTTC. Its protein product is CASSYSTRAGETQYF.

The J gene is TRBJ2-1, the V gene TRBV7-2; 9 bases map to TRBD2. Unmatched junction bases numbered 17, after V lost 2 bases and J lost 9 bases. This CDR3 contains 18 residues. The V gene's germline CDR1 is SGHTA and CDR2 FQGNSA. Here the CDR3 DNA reads TGTGCCAGCAGCTTAAACCCCCAGCCTGGCGGGAGGGCCCTTGAGCAGTTCTTC. Protein product: CASSLNPQPGGRALEQFF.

The chain links TRBV7-9 to TRBJ1-1; a possible D gene is TRBD1 (6 bases). CDR1 is SEHNR and CDR2 is FQNEAQ in the germline V gene (reference sequence). Trimming removed 5 bases at V and 0 bases at J, with 10 bases between. The CDR3 contains 14 residues. This chain's CDR3 is CASSRTALNTEAFF. DNA for the CDR3: TGTGCCAGCAGCCGGACAGCCCTGAACACTGAAGCTTTCTTT. The full variable domain, in which reference TRBV7-9 and TRBJ1-1 provide the parts outside the CDR3, is DTGVSQNPRHKITKRGQNVTFRCDPISEHNRLYWYRQTLGQGPEFLTYFQNEAQLEKSRLLSDRFSAERPKGSFSTLEIQRTEQGDSAMYLCASSRTALNTEAFFGQGTRLTVV.

V and J are TRBV5-5 and TRBJ2-7; D perhaps matches TRBD1 (7 bases). Germline values: CDR1 SGHKS, CDR2 YYEKEE (reference sequence). This CDR3 contains 14 residues. The V end was cut by 5 bases, the J end by 2 bases, with 14 bases between. The CDR3 region is CASRAGQTTYEQYF. Here the CDR3 DNA reads TGTGCCAGCAGGGCGGGACAGACCACCTACGAGCAGTACTTC.

V usage is TRBV11-2 and J usage is TRBJ2-7; tentative D call: TRBD2 (6 bases). V lost 8 bases and J lost 0, with 23 bases in between. This CDR3 comprises 17 residues. CDR1 is SGHAT and CDR2 is FQNNGV in the germline V gene. Written as DNA, the CDR3 is TGTGCCAGCCGACCACGGACGGGGACTTCTACCTCCTACGAGCAGTACTTC. Its protein is CASRPRTGTSTSYEQYF.

The J gene is TRBJ1-4, the V gene TRBV15; D is possibly TRBD1 (5 bases). V was cut by 9 bases and J by 0 bases, with 17 bases left in between. The CDR3 loop spans 16 amino acids. CDR1 and CDR2 (germline): LNHNV, YYDKDF (reference sequence). As DNA, the CDR3 is TGTGCCACTGGGGCTCCAGATTGGCCAACTAATGAAAAACTGTTTTTT. It translates to CATGAPDWPTNEKLFF.

The chain carries TRBV28 and TRBJ2-7, with D perhaps matching TRBD1 (6 bases). Germline assignment: CDR1 MDHEN and CDR2 SYDVKM. Trimming took off 2 bases at V and 0 bases at J, with 8 bases between the two ends. The CDR3 is 14 amino acids. CDR3 in amino acids: CASSLTGISYEQYF. The CDR3 DNA follows: TGTGCCAGCAGTTTAACAGGGATCTCCTACGAGCAGTACTTC.

The chain carries TRBV13 and TRBJ1-1; 9 positions match TRBD1. V lost 2 bases to trimming and J lost 0 bases; unmatched junction nucleotides: 7. This CDR3 region has 17 residues. Germline CDR1 is PRHDT and CDR2 is FYEKMQ (reference sequence). In DNA form, the CDR3 reads TGTGCCAGCAGCTTATCCCTGACAGGGGGGATGAACACTGAAGCTTTCTTT. Its translation is CASSLSLTGGMNTEAFF.

V is TRBV11-2 and J is TRBJ2-3; 7 nucleotides align to TRBD2. Germline V gene data show CDR1 as SGHAT and CDR2 as FQNNGV. This CDR3 region has 15 residues. J gave up 0 bases and V 1 base, and 1 base lay outside the gene matches. CDR3 sequence: CASSLGGGSTDTQYF. The DNA for the CDR3 is TGTGCCAGCAGCTTAGGGGGGGGTAGCACAGATACGCAGTATTTT.

The chain uses TRBV28 and TRBJ1-1; the match to TRBD1 covers 12 bases. J gave up 4 bases and V 3 bases, and 3 bases lay outside the gene matches. CDR3 size: 15 residues. Germline CDR1 reads MDHEN; CDR2 reads SYDVKM. CDR3 in DNA: TGTGCCAGCAGTTTGGGGGGACAGGGGGCCACTGAAGCTTTCTTT. Amino acids: CASSLGGQGATEAFF.

Worth noting for this clone: In the same sample, other DNA sequences code for this CDR3. The chain joins TRBV5-1 to TRBJ2-7; the D gene is possibly TRBD2 (6 bases). The ends were cut back, 2 bases at V and 0 bases at J, with 9 bases in the middle. CDR1 and CDR2 from the germline V gene are SGHRS and YFSETQ. CDR3 length: 14 residues. The CDR3 DNA sequence: TGCGCCAGCAGCTTTAGCGGTAGCTCCTACGAGCAGTACTTC. Residues: CASSFSGSSYEQYF.

The chain has TRBV15 and TRBJ1-2, with D tentatively TRBD1 (5 bases). V gave up 3 bases and J gave up 2 bases, with 10 bases separating them. Germline V CDR1 and CDR2: LNHNV, YYDKDF (reference sequence). CDR3 length: 14 residues. Here the CDR3 reads CATSRPGDNYGYTF. The CDR3 region has the DNA TGTGCCACCAGCAGGCCCGGGGACAACTATGGCTACACCTTC.

The chain combines TRBV19 with TRBJ2-3; no firm D call. CDR3 length equals 13 residues. Germline values: CDR1 LNHDA, CDR2 SQIVND (reference sequence). The germline V and J ends were trimmed by 6 bases and 2 bases, with 9 bases remaining between them. CDR3 coding DNA: TGTGCCAGTAGGAGATCCGCCACAGATACGCAGTATTTT. This encodes CASRRSATDTQYF.

This sequence joins TRBV9 and TRBJ1-3; D is undetermined. The CDR3 has 14 amino acids. CDR1 is SGDLS, CDR2 YYNGEE, per germline. The V end lost 6 bases, the J end lost 0 bases, and 10 bases lay between the germline ends. This CDR3 reads CASNPLGSGNTIYF. DNA of the CDR3: TGTGCCAGCAATCCGCTCGGCTCTGGAAACACCATATATTTT.

CDR3 sequence: CASSYQTAGGPQHF. Written as DNA, the CDR3 is TGTGCCAGCAGCTACCAGACAGCCGGAGGGCCCCAGCATTTT. This chain links TRBV7-6 with TRBJ1-5, with a tentative D call TRBD1 (5 bases). The V and J ends lost 4 bases and 9 bases respectively, with 16 bases between them. Per the germline V gene, CDR1 is SGHVS and CDR2 is FNYEAQ. CDR3 length equals 14 residues.

CDR3 coding DNA: TGTGCCTCCTGGACTGACAGCAGGGGAGCTTTCTTT. The encoded protein is CASWTDSRGAFF. This chain links TRBV27 with TRBJ1-1; D possibly corresponds to TRBD1 (6 bases). The germline V gene encodes CDR1 MNHEY and CDR2 SMNVEV (reference sequence). The CDR3 extends over 12 amino acids. Trimming pared 11 bases from V and 10 bases from J, leaving 20 bases between.

The V call is TRBV19, the J call TRBJ1-4; D uncertain. The CDR3 sequence is 12 residues long. The ends were cut back, 3 bases at V and 4 bases at J, with 3 bases in the middle. Germline V lookup: CDR1 LNHDA, CDR2 SQIVND (reference sequence). In DNA, the CDR3 is TGTGCCAGTAGTATGGTTAATGAAAAACTGTTTTTT. This gives the protein CASSMVNEKLFF.

The rearrangement uses TRBV19 and TRBJ2-7; 9 bases are shared with TRBD1. CDR1 is LNHDA and CDR2 is SQIVND in the germline V gene (reference sequence). The CDR3 sequence is 16 residues long. Trimming cost V 5 bases and J 2 bases; bases outside gene matches: 10. The CDR3 nucleotides are TGTGCCAGTAGTGGAGAGACAGGGGGAGTCACCTACGAGCAGTACTTC. It translates to CASSGETGGVTYEQYF.

This clone was observed once. The CDR3 DNA sequence: TGTGCCAGCAGTTTATTGCGGGAGGCGGAGGAGCAGTACTTC. Translation gives CASSLLREAEEQYF. V is TRBV27 and J is TRBJ2-7; 8 bases map to TRBD2. CDR1 and CDR2 (germline): MNHEY, SMNVEV (reference sequence). With V trimmed by 1 base and J by 7 bases, 6 bases remained unmatched. The length of the CDR3 is 14 residues.

This chain links TRBV7-9 with TRBJ1-2; D gene uncertain. Trimming removed 5 bases from V and 8 bases from J, with 18 bases in between. CDR3 length equals 14 residues. Germline V gene lookup returns CDR1 SEHNR and CDR2 FQNEAQ (reference sequence). The CDR3 sequence is CASSPTPIVDGYTF. In DNA form, the CDR3 reads TGTGCCAGCAGCCCAACACCAATAGTGGACGGCTACACCTTC.

As concerns this clone: Because the CDR3's place on the DNA is in doubt, the DNA is left out and the CDR3 is given as listed by TCRdb. Here the CDR3 reads CASTSWAGGSSGSLYNEQFF. This chain connects TRBV21-1 to TRBJ2-1; TRBD2 is the table's D call and was not checked against the DNA. TRBV21-1 has pseudogene status. The CDR3 extends over 20 residues, inclusive of both ends.

The chain couples TRBV18 to TRBJ1-5; 9 bases agree with TRBD1. The CDR3 has 16 residues. V trimming: 4 bases; J trimming: 2 bases; junction bases outside the gene matches: 6. Per germline, CDR1 KGHSH and CDR2 LQKENI. In nucleotides, the CDR3 is TGTGCCAGCTCACTGGACAGGGGAGCGGGCAATCAGCCCCAGCATTTT. It yields the protein CASSLDRGAGNQPQHF.

The chain joins TRBV28 to TRBJ2-3; TRBD2 matches 12 bases. CDR1 is MDHEN and CDR2 is SYDVKM in the germline V gene. Trimming cost V 5 bases and J 2 bases; bases outside gene matches: 5. This CDR3 region has 16 residues. The CDR3 loop reads CASSLLAGGFTDTQYF. The CDR3 DNA reads as TGTGCCAGCAGTCTACTAGCGGGAGGCTTCACAGATACGCAGTATTTT. Supplemented by reference TRBV28 and TRBJ2-3, the full variable domain reads DVKVTQSSRYLVKRTGEKVFLECVQDMDHENMFWYRQDPGLGLRLIYFSYDVKMKEKGDIPEGYSVSREKKERFSLILESASTNQTSMYLCASSLLAGGFTDTQYFGPGTRLTVL.